The clone carrying this T cell receptor (beta chain) was counted a few times. This record comes from a study of response to subunit inactivated influenza vaccine. Each CDR3 protein is one row after TCRdb ran MiXCR on the RT-PCR reads. Of about 570,000 distinct CDR3 sequences in the sample, about 10% are singletons; the top ten hold about 10%. This sample was shared with a second study, whose subject was T cells expressing NK-cell markers. That report adds: For TCR beta, cDNA was produced by 5'RACE template switching with UMIs.

Source: PBMCs from blood, taken on the day of vaccination. This TCR was recovered from a man in his fifties or sixties who received an inactivated influenza vaccine.

The CDR3 here is CASRTGLPGQPQHF. The CDR3 DNA is TGCGCCAGCAGGACCGGCCTCCCGGGGCAGCCCCAGCATTTT. The V and J genes are TRBV10-2 and TRBJ1-5; D is undetermined. With 6 bases removed from V and 7 bases from J, the gap between germline ends came to 16 bases. Germline assignment: CDR1 WSHSY and CDR2 SAAADI. The length of the CDR3 is 14 residues.